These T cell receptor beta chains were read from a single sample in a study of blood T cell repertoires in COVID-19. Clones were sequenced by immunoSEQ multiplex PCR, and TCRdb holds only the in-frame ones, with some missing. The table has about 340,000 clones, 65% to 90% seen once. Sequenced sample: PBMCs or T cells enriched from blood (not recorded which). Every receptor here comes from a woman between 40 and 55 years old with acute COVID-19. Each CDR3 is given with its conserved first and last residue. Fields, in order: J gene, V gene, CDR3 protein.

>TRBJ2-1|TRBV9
CASSVASGRNNEQFF
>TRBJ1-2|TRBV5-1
CASSPLGQQRNNYGYTF
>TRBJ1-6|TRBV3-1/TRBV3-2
CASSRTLGTGLHF
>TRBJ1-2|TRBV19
CASSIGPGRSYGYTF
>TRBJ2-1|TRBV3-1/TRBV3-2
CASSPEASSLEQFF
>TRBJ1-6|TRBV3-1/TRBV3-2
CASSPGTGGRWGSPLHF
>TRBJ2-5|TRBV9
CASSVESRGSGAQYF
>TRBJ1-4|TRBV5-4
CASSRRTDEKLFF
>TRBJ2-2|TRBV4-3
CASSQLWGQGAGTGELFF
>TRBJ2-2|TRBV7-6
CASSKIPGQGFTGELFF
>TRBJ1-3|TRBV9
CASSPTGLRGSGNTIYF
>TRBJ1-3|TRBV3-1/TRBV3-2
CASSPDRGQGNTIYF
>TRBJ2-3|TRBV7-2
CASSSLDTQYF
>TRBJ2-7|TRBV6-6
CASSKWDRVDEQYF
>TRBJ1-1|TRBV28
CASSSLVLGRTEAFF
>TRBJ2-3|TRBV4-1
CASSPSGTGATDTQYF
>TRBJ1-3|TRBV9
CASSVEDRAYSGNTIYF
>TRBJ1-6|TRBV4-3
CASSQDPSGGRGNSPLHF
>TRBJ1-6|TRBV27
CASSFSIRTGGSPLHF
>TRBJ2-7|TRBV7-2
CASSQRPGGGPYEQYF
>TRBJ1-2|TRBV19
CASSWTGTDGYTF
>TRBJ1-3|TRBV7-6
CASSLAGHLGGNTIYF
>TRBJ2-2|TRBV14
CASSPTSGFSGELFF
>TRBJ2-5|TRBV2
CASSRATKYF
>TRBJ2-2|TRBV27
CASQTDRAHGELFF
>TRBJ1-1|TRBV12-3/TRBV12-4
CASLRSLNTEAFF
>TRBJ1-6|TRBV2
CASSEQASPLHF
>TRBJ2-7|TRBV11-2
CASSLDVGSVSYEQYF
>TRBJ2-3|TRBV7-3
CASSLKRGSTDTQYF
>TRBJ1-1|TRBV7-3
CASSPEIKAMNTEAFF
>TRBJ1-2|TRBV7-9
CASSIVGQGERGYTF
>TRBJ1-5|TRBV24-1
CATVPLQGSYQPQHF
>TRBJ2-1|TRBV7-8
CASSFPGQGDYNEQFF